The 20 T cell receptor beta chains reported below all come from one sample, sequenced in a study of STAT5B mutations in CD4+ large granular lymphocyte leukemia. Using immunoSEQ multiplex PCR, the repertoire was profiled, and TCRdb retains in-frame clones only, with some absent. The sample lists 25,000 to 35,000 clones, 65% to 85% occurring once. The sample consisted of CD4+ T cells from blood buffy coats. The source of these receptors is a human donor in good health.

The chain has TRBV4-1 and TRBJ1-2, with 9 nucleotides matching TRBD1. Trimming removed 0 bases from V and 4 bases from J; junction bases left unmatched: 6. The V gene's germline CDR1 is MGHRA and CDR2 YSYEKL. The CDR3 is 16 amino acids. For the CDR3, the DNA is TGCGCCAGCAGCCAAGATCGACAGGGGGGATCCTATGGCTACACCTTC. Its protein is CASSQDRQGGSYGYTF.

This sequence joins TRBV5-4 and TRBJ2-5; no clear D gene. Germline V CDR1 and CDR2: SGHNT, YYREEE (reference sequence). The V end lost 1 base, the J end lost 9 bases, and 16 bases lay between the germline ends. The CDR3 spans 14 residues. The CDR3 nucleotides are TGTGCCAGCAGCTTGATTGGTCTAGAGGTATCCCAGTACTTC. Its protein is CASSLIGLEVSQYF.

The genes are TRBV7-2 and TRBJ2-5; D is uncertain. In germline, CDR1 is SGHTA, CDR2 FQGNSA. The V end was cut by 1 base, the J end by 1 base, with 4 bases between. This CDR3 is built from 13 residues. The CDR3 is CASSLGAQETQYF. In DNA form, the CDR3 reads TGTGCCAGCAGCTTAGGAGCCCAAGAGACCCAGTACTTC.

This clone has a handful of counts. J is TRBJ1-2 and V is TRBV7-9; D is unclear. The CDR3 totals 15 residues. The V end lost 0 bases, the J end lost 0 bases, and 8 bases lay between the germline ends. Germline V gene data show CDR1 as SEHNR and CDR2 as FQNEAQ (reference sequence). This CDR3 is CASSLAGVTNYGYTF. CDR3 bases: TGTGCCAGCAGCTTAGCCGGGGTAACTAACTATGGCTACACCTTC.

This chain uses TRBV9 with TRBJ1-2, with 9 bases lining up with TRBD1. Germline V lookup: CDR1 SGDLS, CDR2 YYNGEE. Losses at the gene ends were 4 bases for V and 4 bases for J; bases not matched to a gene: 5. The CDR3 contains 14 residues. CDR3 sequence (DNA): TGTGCCAGCAGCCATGGGGACAGGGTCTATGGCTACACCTTC. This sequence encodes CASSHGDRVYGYTF.

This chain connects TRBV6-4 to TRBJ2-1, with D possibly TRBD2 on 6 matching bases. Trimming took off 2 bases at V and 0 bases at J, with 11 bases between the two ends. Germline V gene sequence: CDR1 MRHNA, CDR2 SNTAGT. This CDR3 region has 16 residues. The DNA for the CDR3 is TGTGCCAGCAGTGACGGGGCGGGGAGCTCCTACAATGAGCAGTTCTTC. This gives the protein CASSDGAGSSYNEQFF.

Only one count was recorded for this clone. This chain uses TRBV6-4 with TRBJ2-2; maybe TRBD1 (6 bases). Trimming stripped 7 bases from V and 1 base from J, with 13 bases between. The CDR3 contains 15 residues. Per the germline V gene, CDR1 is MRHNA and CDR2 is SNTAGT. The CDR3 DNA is TGTGCCAGCATTAAGGTACAGGGGAACACCGGGGAGCTGTTTTTT. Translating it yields CASIKVQGNTGELFF.

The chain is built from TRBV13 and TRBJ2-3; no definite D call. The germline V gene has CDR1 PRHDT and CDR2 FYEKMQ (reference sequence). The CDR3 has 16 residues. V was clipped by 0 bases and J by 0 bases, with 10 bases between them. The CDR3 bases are TGTGCCAGCAGCTTAGGTACGGGCTCTAGCACAGATACGCAGTATTTT. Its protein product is CASSLGTGSSTDTQYF.

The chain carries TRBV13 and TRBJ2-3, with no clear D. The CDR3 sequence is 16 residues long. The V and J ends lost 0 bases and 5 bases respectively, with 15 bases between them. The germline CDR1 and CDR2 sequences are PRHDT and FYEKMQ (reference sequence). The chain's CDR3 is CASSLGLRSSLDTQYF. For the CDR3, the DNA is TGTGCCAGCAGCTTAGGCCTCCGGAGTAGCTTAGATACGCAGTATTTT.

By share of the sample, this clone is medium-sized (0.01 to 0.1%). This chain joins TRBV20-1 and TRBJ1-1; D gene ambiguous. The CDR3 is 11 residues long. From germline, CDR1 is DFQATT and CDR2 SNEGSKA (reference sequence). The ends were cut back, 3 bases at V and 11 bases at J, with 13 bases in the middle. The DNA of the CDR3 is TGCAGTGCTAGGGGTAGGGTGGGGGCTTTCTTT. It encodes CSARGRVGAFF.

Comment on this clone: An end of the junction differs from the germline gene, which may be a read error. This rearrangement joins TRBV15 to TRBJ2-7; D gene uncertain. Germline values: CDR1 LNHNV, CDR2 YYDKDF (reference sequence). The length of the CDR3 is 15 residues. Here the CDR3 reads CATSRELGRSSEQYF. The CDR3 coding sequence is TGTGCCACCAGCAGAGAACTGGGCAGGTCCTCCGAGCAGTACTTC.

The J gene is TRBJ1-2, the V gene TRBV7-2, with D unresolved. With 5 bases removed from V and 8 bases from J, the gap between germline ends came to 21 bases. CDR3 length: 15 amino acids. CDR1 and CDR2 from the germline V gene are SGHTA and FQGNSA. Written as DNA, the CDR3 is TGTGCCAGCAGCGTGGGCGATGCGGTCGTGGGGGGCTACACCTTC. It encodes CASSVGDAVVGGYTF.

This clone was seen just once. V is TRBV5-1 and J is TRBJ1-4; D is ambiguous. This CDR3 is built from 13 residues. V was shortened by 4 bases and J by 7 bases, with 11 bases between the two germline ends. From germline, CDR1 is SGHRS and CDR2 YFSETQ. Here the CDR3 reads CASSLDQTEKLFF. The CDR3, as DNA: TGCGCCAGCAGCCTGGACCAGACTGAAAAACTGTTTTTT.

The CDR3: CASSTGSRSGELFF. In DNA form, the CDR3 reads TGTGCCAGTAGCACCGGCTCACGGTCCGGGGAGCTGTTTTTT. This sequence joins TRBV19 and TRBJ2-2; no clear D. The CDR3 is 14 residues long. Trimming removed 6 bases at V and 6 bases at J, with 14 bases between. Germline CDR1 and CDR2: LNHDA and SQIVND (reference sequence). Filled out from reference TRBV19 and TRBJ2-2, the complete variable domain reads DGGITQSPKYLFRKEGQNVTLSCEQNLNHDAMYWYRQDPGQGLRLIYYSQIVNDFQKGDIAEGYSVSREKKESFPLTVTSAQKNPTAFYLCASSTGSRSGELFFGEGSRLTVL.

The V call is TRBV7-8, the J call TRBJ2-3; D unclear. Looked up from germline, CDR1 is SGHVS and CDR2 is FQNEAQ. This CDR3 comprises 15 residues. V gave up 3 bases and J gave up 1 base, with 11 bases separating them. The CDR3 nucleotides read TGTGCCAGCAGCTTTCCTAGGTGGGGCACAGATACGCAGTATTTT. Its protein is CASSFPRWGTDTQYF.

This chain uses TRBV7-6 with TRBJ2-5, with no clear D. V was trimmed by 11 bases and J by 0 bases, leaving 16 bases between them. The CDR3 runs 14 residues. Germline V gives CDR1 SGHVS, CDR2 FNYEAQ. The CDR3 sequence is CASGRSGNQETQYF. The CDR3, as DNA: TGTGCCTCAGGACGGTCTGGGAACCAAGAGACCCAGTACTTC.

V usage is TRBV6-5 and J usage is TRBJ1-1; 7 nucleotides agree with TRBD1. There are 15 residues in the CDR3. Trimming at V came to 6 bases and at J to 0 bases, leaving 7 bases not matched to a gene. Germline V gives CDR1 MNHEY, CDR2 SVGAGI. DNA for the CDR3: TGTGCCAGCAGGGGGACAGAAATCATGAACACTGAAGCTTTCTTT. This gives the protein CASRGTEIMNTEAFF.

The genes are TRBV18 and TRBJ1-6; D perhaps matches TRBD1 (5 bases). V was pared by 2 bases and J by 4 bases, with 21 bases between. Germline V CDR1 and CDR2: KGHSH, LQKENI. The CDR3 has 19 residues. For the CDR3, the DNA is TGTGCCAGCTCACCAAATACCCCGGGACTAGAAGTGTATAATTCACCCCTCCACTTT. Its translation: CASSPNTPGLEVYNSPLHF.

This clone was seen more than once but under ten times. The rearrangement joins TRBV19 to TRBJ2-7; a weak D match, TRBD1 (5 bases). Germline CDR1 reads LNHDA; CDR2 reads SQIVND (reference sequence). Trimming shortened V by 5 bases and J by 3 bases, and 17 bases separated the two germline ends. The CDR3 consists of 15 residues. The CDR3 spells CASSPPGRVGYEQYF. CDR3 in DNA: TGTGCCAGTAGTCCGCCCGGCAGGGTTGGCTACGAGCAGTACTTC.

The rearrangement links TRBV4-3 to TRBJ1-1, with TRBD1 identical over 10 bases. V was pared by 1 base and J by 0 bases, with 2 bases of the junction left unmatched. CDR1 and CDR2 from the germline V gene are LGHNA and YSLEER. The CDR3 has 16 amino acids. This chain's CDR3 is CASSQGQGAVNTEAFF. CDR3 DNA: TGCGCCAGCAGCCAAGGACAGGGGGCGGTGAACACTGAAGCTTTCTTT.